Shown below are 26 T cell receptor beta chains from a single sample sequenced in a study of blood T cell repertoires in COVID-19. TCRdb keeps only in-frame clones here, not all; method: immunoSEQ multiplex PCR. This table holds about 480,000 clones, approximately 91% found once. Sequenced input: PBMCs or T cells enriched from blood (not recorded which). These receptors were collected from a woman aged 55-70 years who had recovered from COVID-19.

V and J are TRBV27 and TRBJ1-3; D may be TRBD1 (5 bases). The CDR3 is 14 residues long. The germline gives CDR1 MNHEY, CDR2 SMNVEV (reference sequence). The germline V and J ends were trimmed by 2 bases and 2 bases, with 7 bases remaining between them. As DNA, the CDR3 is TGTGCCAGCAGTTTACGGGGGGCTGGAAACACCATATATTTT. Amino acids: CASSLRGAGNTIYF.

This chain uses TRBV3-1 (or the pseudogene TRBV3-2) with TRBJ2-7; no clear D. Germline values: CDR1 LGHDT, CDR2 YNNKEL (reference sequence). The CDR3 has 12 amino acids. Trimming removed 0 bases from V and 6 bases from J, with 6 bases in between. The CDR3 region has the DNA TGTGCCAGCAGCCAAGATTCAGTCGAGCAGTACTTC. Translation: CASSQDSVEQYF.

This chain links TRBV28 with TRBJ1-6; 9 bases are shared with TRBD1. The CDR3 contains 16 residues. CDR1 and CDR2 (germline): MDHEN, SYDVKM. J was trimmed by 9 bases and V by 7 bases; bases with no gene match: 13. Here the CDR3 DNA reads TGTGCCAGCAATCGGGGACCCGGACAGGGGAGTTCACCCCTCCACTTT. Translated, it gives CASNRGPGQGSSPLHF.

The chain has TRBV5-1 and TRBJ2-3; D might be TRBD2 (6 bases). The CDR3 is 12 amino acids. The germline V and J ends were trimmed by 3 bases and 5 bases, with 7 bases remaining between them. CDR1 is SGHRS, CDR2 YFSETQ, per germline. This CDR3 is CASSSGLDTQYF. The CDR3 nucleotides are TGCGCCAGCAGCTCGGGACTAGATACGCAGTATTTT.

The chain uses TRBV6-1 and TRBJ1-5; D perhaps matches TRBD1 (5 bases). Germline V gene data show CDR1 as MNHNS and CDR2 as SASEGT. V lost 2 bases and J lost 7, with 12 bases in between. This CDR3 is 14 amino acids long. The CDR3 DNA sequence: TGTGCCAGCAGTGAATGGGGGGGTTACCAGCCCCAGCATTTT. Translated, it gives CASSEWGGYQPQHF.

The genes are TRBV7-8 and TRBJ1-1, with TRBD1 as a possible D gene (6 bases). Trimming removed 5 bases at V and 0 bases at J, with 10 bases between. In germline, CDR1 is SGHVS, CDR2 FQNEAQ. There are 14 residues in the CDR3. The CDR3 DNA reads TGTGCCAGCAGCAGCAGGGGTCTGAACACTGAAGCTTTCTTT. Protein: CASSSRGLNTEAFF. Using reference TRBV7-8 and TRBJ1-1 for the parts outside the CDR3, the full variable domain is GAGVSQSPRYKVAKRGQDVALRCDPISGHVSLFWYQQALGQGPEFLTYFQNEAQLDKSGLPSDRFFAERPEGSVSTLKIQRTQQEDSAVYLCASSSRGLNTEAFFGQGTRLTVV.

The V gene is TRBV18, the J gene TRBJ2-5, with a weak D call TRBD2 (5 bases). This CDR3 contains 14 residues. The germline gives CDR1 KGHSH, CDR2 LQKENI. With 2 bases removed from V and 2 bases from J, the gap between germline ends came to 9 bases. The CDR3 bases are TGTGCCAGCTCACCAGGAGGCCAGCAAGAGACCCAGTACTTC. This sequence encodes CASSPGGQQETQYF.

The chain employs TRBV12-5 and TRBJ2-3, with D possibly TRBD2 on 5 matching bases. In germline, CDR1 is LGHNT, CDR2 FRNRAP. Trimming removed 5 bases from V and 4 bases from J, with 13 bases in between. The CDR3 has 14 amino acids. DNA for the CDR3: TGTGCTAGTGGTCTCGGGTCGGGATCAGATACGCAGTATTTT. It encodes CASGLGSGSDTQYF.

This CDR3 reads CASSPGTSGGVAKNIQYF. The DNA for the CDR3 is TGTGCCAGCAGCCCCGGGACTAGCGGGGGGGTAGCCAAAAACATTCAGTACTTC. V is TRBV5-5 and J is TRBJ2-4, with 16 nucleotides matching TRBD2. CDR3 length equals 18 residues. V was clipped by 4 bases and J by 0 bases; unmatched bases: 4. Germline V gene data show CDR1 as SGHKS and CDR2 as YYEKEE (reference sequence). Drawing the rest from reference TRBV5-5 and TRBJ2-4, the complete variable domain is DAGVTQSPTHLIKTRGQQVTLRCSPISGHKSVSWYQQVLGQGPQFIFQYYEKEERGRGNFPDRFSARQFPNYSSELNVNALLLGDSALYLCASSPGTSGGVAKNIQYFGAGTRLSVL.

The chain has TRBV6-5 and TRBJ1-6; the match to TRBD1 covers 7 bases. This CDR3 has 15 amino acids. Germline CDR1 reads MNHEY; CDR2 reads SVGAGI. The V segment lost 2 bases and the J segment 9 bases; nucleotides outside the gene matches: 7. The CDR3 nucleotides read TGTGCCAGCAGTTACGCGGGACAGTATCCTTCACCCCTCCACTTT. Protein sequence: CASSYAGQYPSPLHF.

The rearrangement uses TRBV18 and TRBJ1-3; weak D call: TRBD1 (5 bases). This CDR3 is built from 16 residues. The germline V and J ends were trimmed by 1 base and 2 bases, with 12 bases remaining between them. The germline gives CDR1 KGHSH, CDR2 LQKENI. The CDR3 loop is CASSPQGRVTGNTIYF. In nucleotides, the CDR3 is TGTGCCAGCTCACCACAAGGCAGGGTTACTGGAAACACCATATATTTT.

This chain joins TRBV7-5 and TRBJ2-7; the table's D call, TRBD2, was not checked against the DNA. TRBV7-5 is classified as a pseudogene. The CDR3 length is 14 residues. CDR3 residues: CARSPSSLRGEQYF. The CDR3, as DNA: TGTGCCAGAAGCCCCTCCTCCCTCCGGGGGGAGCAGTACTTC.

The rearrangement uses TRBV7-2 and TRBJ2-5, with D possibly matching TRBD2 (7 bases). Trimming left V 6 bases short and J 5 bases short, with 16 bases between. Looked up from germline, CDR1 is SGHTA and CDR2 is FQGNSA. The CDR3 covers 14 residues. This CDR3 reads CASRWGGAWETQYF. DNA for the CDR3: TGTGCCAGCAGATGGGGGGGGGCATGGGAGACCCAGTACTTC.

The chain couples TRBV24-1 to TRBJ2-3, with D possibly matching TRBD1 (6 bases). The CDR3 consists of 16 residues. CDR1 is KGHDR and CDR2 is SFDVKD in the germline V gene. V lost 3 bases and J 2 bases, leaving 14 bases between the germline ends. As DNA, the CDR3 is TGTGCCACCAGTGATACTCAAGGGGGATTCACAGATACGCAGTATTTT. This translates into CATSDTQGGFTDTQYF.

The chain employs TRBV9 and TRBJ1-2; possible D gene TRBD1, 5 bases. The germline V gene has CDR1 SGDLS and CDR2 YYNGEE. The CDR3 consists of 15 residues. V was cut by 0 bases and J by 7 bases, with 16 bases left in between. The CDR3 spells CASSVEPGEPSGYTF. The CDR3 DNA follows: TGTGCCAGCAGCGTAGAGCCGGGGGAACCTTCTGGCTACACCTTC. Drawing the rest from reference TRBV9 and TRBJ1-2, the complete variable domain is DSGVTQTPKHLITATGQRVTLRCSPRSGDLSVYWYQQSLDQGLQFLIQYYNGEERAKGNILERFSAQQFPDLHSELNLSSLELGDSALYFCASSVEPGEPSGYTFGSGTRLTVV.

V and J are TRBV10-2 and TRBJ2-1; possibly TRBD1 for D (6 bases). The ends were cut back, 9 bases at V and 2 bases at J, with 11 bases in the middle. This CDR3 has 13 amino acids. Germline V gene data show CDR1 as WSHSY and CDR2 as SAAADI. The CDR3 sequence: CASQGLTYNEQFF. The CDR3 DNA is TGCGCCAGTCAGGGGCTCACCTACAATGAGCAGTTCTTC.

This clone was picked up one time. V and J are TRBV3-1 (or the pseudogene TRBV3-2) and TRBJ2-1; 10 nucleotides line up with TRBD2. This CDR3 comprises 17 residues. The junction had 9 bases not matched to a gene; V was cut back by 1 base and J by 6 bases. Germline V gene lookup returns CDR1 LGHDT and CDR2 YNNKEL (reference sequence). CDR3 nucleotide sequence: TGTGCCAGCAGCCAAGCATTTTCCGGGACTAGCGTCAATGAGCAGTTCTTC. Residues: CASSQAFSGTSVNEQFF.

The rearrangement uses TRBV15 and TRBJ2-7; a weak D match, TRBD1 (6 bases). Germline CDR1 and CDR2: LNHNV and YYDKDF (reference sequence). The CDR3 contains 14 residues. V was shortened by 1 base and J by 4 bases, with 11 bases between the two germline ends. The CDR3 nucleotides are TGTGCCACCAGCAGAGTAAGGGGGTCGTACGAGCAGTACTTC. Its protein is CATSRVRGSYEQYF.

The chain carries TRBV2 and TRBJ2-3, with TRBD2 matching over 8 bases. Germline assignment: CDR1 SNHLY and CDR2 FYNNEI. The CDR3 contains 13 residues. Germline trimming cut 8 bases from V and 3 bases from J; bases unmatched to any gene: 4. The CDR3 region has the DNA TGTGCCAGCCTTAGCGGGGCAACAGATACGCAGTATTTT. Its protein product is CASLSGATDTQYF.

This clone has just one count. The chain links TRBV2 to TRBJ1-1, with D possibly TRBD1 on 5 matching bases. Germline V gene data show CDR1 as SNHLY and CDR2 as FYNNEI. V gave up 6 bases and J gave up 0 bases, with 17 bases separating them. The CDR3 sequence is 16 residues long. CDR3 sequence (DNA): TGTGCCAGCAGATTCGAGTCCAGGGTCATGAACACTGAAGCTTTCTTT. It translates to CASRFESRVMNTEAFF.

J is TRBJ2-7 and V is TRBV19; D is possibly TRBD2 (5 bases). The germline gives CDR1 LNHDA, CDR2 SQIVND (reference sequence). V lost 4 bases and J 0 bases, leaving 10 bases between the germline ends. The CDR3 is 14 residues long. CDR3 region: CASSSGLSSYEQYF. DNA for the CDR3: TGTGCCAGTAGTAGCGGGCTGAGCTCCTACGAGCAGTACTTC.

The genes are TRBV11-3 and TRBJ2-3; weak D call: TRBD1 (6 bases). Germline V lookup: CDR1 SGHNT, CDR2 YENEEA. The length of the CDR3 is 14 residues. Trimming removed 8 bases from V and 4 bases from J, with 16 bases in between. This CDR3 reads CASALGPGADTQYF. The CDR3 nucleotides read TGTGCCAGCGCGTTGGGTCCAGGGGCAGATACGCAGTATTTT.

The chain carries TRBV4-1 and TRBJ2-1, with TRBD2 identical over 13 bases. After removal of 3 bases from V and 0 bases from J, the junction contained 8 bases not matched to a gene. Germline assignment: CDR1 MGHRA and CDR2 YSYEKL. This CDR3 region has 19 residues. The CDR3 protein is CASSHPLAGGPGSYNEQFF. The CDR3 DNA sequence: TGCGCCAGCAGCCACCCACTAGCGGGGGGGCCCGGCTCCTACAATGAGCAGTTCTTC.

The rearrangement links TRBV3-1 (or the pseudogene TRBV3-2) to TRBJ2-1, with TRBD2 matching 14 bases. This CDR3 spans 16 amino acids. The junction had 2 bases not matched to a gene; V was cut back by 4 bases and J by 3 bases. The germline gives CDR1 LGHDT, CDR2 YNNKEL (reference sequence). CDR3 sequence (DNA): TGTGCCAGCAGCCTTGGGACTAGCGGGGGCTACAATGAGCAGTTCTTC. It yields the protein CASSLGTSGGYNEQFF.

The chain recombines TRBV15 with TRBJ1-4, with 10 nucleotides matching TRBD1. In germline, CDR1 is LNHNV, CDR2 YYDKDF (reference sequence). CDR3 length: 17 residues. After removal of 2 bases from V and 5 bases from J, the junction contained 8 bases not matched to a gene. The CDR3 bases are TGTGCCACCAGCAGATCTCGACAGGGACAGGGGAATGAAAAACTGTTTTTT. Translation gives CATSRSRQGQGNEKLFF.

This clone occurred once. CDR3 bases: TGTGCCATCAGGCTAGCGGGGGTCTATGAGCAGTTCTTC. Translating gives CAIRLAGVYEQFF. The gene calls are TRBV10-3 and TRBJ2-1; 10 bases fit TRBD2. Germline V lookup: CDR1 ENHRY, CDR2 SYGVKD. After removal of 6 bases from V and 8 bases from J, the junction contained 4 bases not matched to a gene. This CDR3 comprises 13 residues.